In its sample, the clone carrying this T cell receptor (beta chain) was seen many times. Antigen specificity is unknown. This entry comes from a study of neurological immune-mediated disorders. Study-wide results and limits: CDR3 amino acid sequences of expanded clones were not shared across subjects, a result suggesting private repertoires in all groups. Phylogenetic analysis grouped 18 of 34 multiple sclerosis patients' repertoires together, suggesting a possible repertoire signature. There was no clinical or MRI feature that was associated with the multiple sclerosis repertoire cluster.

V was trimmed by 5 bases and J by 4 bases, leaving 12 bases between them. This CDR3 is 13 amino acids long. The cDNA came from 5'RACE with 10-nucleotide random UMIs. One entry per CDR3 protein, called by TCRdb with MiXCR from the 5' RACE reads. The sample includes 60,000 or so distinct CDR3 sequences, about 3.2% of them seen just once. The genes are TRBV12-3 or TRBV12-4 and TRBJ2-7; D could derive from TRBD1 or TRBD2 (5 bases each). This receptor was obtained from a woman in her fifties or sixties with multiple sclerosis. Specimen: PBMCs. The CDR3 DNA follows: TGTGCCAGCAGTGAGGGGCGCCTATACGAGCAGTACTTC. This translates into CASSEGRLYEQYF.